This T cell receptor beta chain derives from a study of neurological immune-mediated disorders. CDR3 length: 14 amino acids. V was clipped by 4 bases and J by 2 bases, with 11 bases between them. At least ten counts were recorded for this clonotype. Its target is unknown. Study findings and constraints: TCR-beta repertoires seemed private in all groups, with no expanded CDR3 amino acid sequences shared. In HTLV-1-associated myelopathy, TCR clonal expansion was greatest, whereas multiple sclerosis had the least, falling below healthy controls.

TCRdb reprocessed the 5' RACE reads with MiXCR, giving one entry per CDR3 protein. The sample includes 35,000 to 55,000 distinct CDR3 sequences, 6% to 7% seen only once; the top ten take about 0.57%. The V gene is TRBV12-3 or TRBV12-4, the J gene TRBJ1-1; D is unresolved. The receptor was derived from a woman in her thirties or forties in good health. Source material: CD4+ T cells from blood. In nucleotides, the CDR3 is TGTGCCAGCAGTTGGACTTCAGATAACACTGAAGCTTTCTTT. Translating it yields CASSWTSDNTEAFF.